This is a list of T cell receptor beta chains from one sample in a study of response to subunit inactivated influenza vaccine. TCRdb reanalysed the RT-PCR reads using MiXCR and keeps one entry per CDR3 protein. The sample carries 800,000 to 1,000,000 distinct CDR3 sequences, 21% recorded once. Sequencing used PBMCs from blood, obtained around 5 days after vaccination. The receptors shown here come from a middle-aged man who received an inactivated influenza vaccine. The CDR3 runs from the conserved cysteine through the conserved F or W. The D gene is left open where the match is weak. Not all rows give a size; the values are once, few, many and, for expanded clones, a class.

j_gene	abundance	v_gene	d_gene	CDR3aa	CDR3nt
TRBJ2-5	few	TRBV6-2/TRBV6-3	TRBD2	CASSRLAESWNQETQYF	TGTGCCAGCTCAAGACTAGCGGAATCCTGGAACCAAGAGACCCAGTACTTC
TRBJ1-2	NA	TRBV4-2	NA	CASSQVRGTNYGYTF	TGTGCCAGCAGCCAAGTACGGGGGACAAACTATGGCTACACCTTC
TRBJ1-1	NA	TRBV25-1	NA	CASSDRARNTEAFF	TGTGCCAGCAGTGATAGGGCCCGGAACACTGAAGCTTTCTTT
TRBJ2-2	NA	TRBV20-1	NA	CSARDLGGQSNTGELFF	TGCAGTGCTAGAGATCTGGGTGGACAGTCGAACACCGGGGAGCTGTTTTTT
TRBJ2-3	NA	TRBV4-2	NA	CASSQEEWDLTDTQYF	TGTGCCAGCAGCCAAGAGGAGTGGGATCTCACAGATACGCAGTATTTT
TRBJ2-3	few	TRBV29-1	TRBD2	CSVVMSGVVNTQYF	TGCAGCGTTGTTATGAGCGGGGTAGTCAATACGCAGTATTTT
TRBJ1-2	NA	TRBV12-3/TRBV12-4	TRBD1	CASRVDRVTRYGYTF	TGTGCCAGCAGAGTGGACAGGGTGACTCGCTATGGCTACACCTTC
TRBJ2-7	few	TRBV21-1	NA	CASSKRIIPHEQYF	TGTGCCAGCAGCAAAAGGATCATACCTCACGAGCAGTACTTC
TRBJ1-1	NA	TRBV7-9	NA	CASSPNTGNTEAFF	TGTGCCAGCAGCCCCAATACGGGGAACACTGAAGCTTTCTTT
TRBJ2-5	NA	TRBV7-2	TRBD1	CASSLGDRGMVQETQYF	TGTGCCAGCAGCTTAGGGGACAGGGGGATGGTACAAGAGACCCAGTACTTC
TRBJ2-7	NA	TRBV7-6	NA	CASSLAQGSDEQYF	TGTGCCAGCAGCTTAGCCCAGGGTTCGGACGAGCAGTACTTC
TRBJ2-3	few	TRBV20-1	TRBD2	CSALLAGSTDTQYF	TGCAGTGCCTTACTAGCGGGGAGCACAGATACGCAGTATTTT
TRBJ1-2	few	TRBV5-6	TRBD1	CASSFVDRGNGAGYTF	TGTGCCAGCAGCTTTGTGGACAGGGGAAATGGCGCGGGCTACACCTTC
TRBJ2-7	NA	TRBV6-5	NA	CASSYFLATSYEQYF	TGTGCCAGCAGTTACTTCCTAGCGACCTCCTACGAGCAGTACTTC
TRBJ2-3	NA	TRBV11-1	TRBD2	CASSLSGRARTDTQYF	TGTGCCAGCAGCCTCAGCGGGAGGGCCAGAACAGATACGCAGTATTTT
TRBJ2-3	once	TRBV4-3	TRBD1	CASSQAVGDRGTDTQYF	TGCGCCAGCAGCCAAGCCGTGGGGGACAGGGGCACAGATACGCAGTATTTT
TRBJ1-5	NA	TRBV30	NA	CAWSATVSNQPQHF	TGTGCCTGGAGTGCGACGGTTAGCAATCAGCCCCAGCATTTT
TRBJ2-2	many	TRBV29-1	NA	CSVGGNTGELFF	TGCAGCGTGGGTGGTAACACCGGGGAGCTGTTTTTT
TRBJ2-6	NA	TRBV20-1	NA	CSAGEPGANVLTF	TGCAGTGCAGGGGAGCCTGGGGCCAACGTCCTGACTTTC
TRBJ1-2	NA	TRBV10-3	NA	CAISESGNGPNYGYTF	TGTGCCATCAGTGAGTCAGGGAACGGACCTAACTATGGCTACACCTTC
TRBJ2-3	many	TRBV27	NA	CASSVLGNTDTQYF	TGTGCCAGCAGTGTCCTCGGGAACACAGATACGCAGTATTTT
TRBJ2-3	NA	TRBV15	NA	CATSRSGRSTDTQYF	TGTGCCACCAGCAGATCTGGACGTAGCACAGATACGCAGTATTTT
TRBJ2-6	once	TRBV5-1	NA	CASSFQASSGANVLTF	TGCGCCAGCAGCTTTCAAGCCAGCTCTGGGGCCAACGTCCTGACTTTC
TRBJ1-2	NA	TRBV20-1	NA	CSARETGSGLYGYTF	TGCAGTGCTAGAGAAACAGGCTCTGGATTGTATGGCTACACCTTC
TRBJ2-5	few	TRBV28	NA	CASSPYLGRVVETQYF	TGTGCCAGCAGTCCCTATCTCGGACGGGTAGTGGAGACCCAGTACTTC
TRBJ2-3	NA	TRBV5-1	NA	CASSPDSGTDTQYF	TGCGCCAGCAGCCCCGATAGCGGCACAGATACGCAGTATTTT
TRBJ2-7	few	TRBV5-5	TRBD2	CASSLGAGGKTYEQYF	TGTGCCAGCAGCTTGGGAGCGGGAGGTAAAACCTACGAGCAGTACTTC
TRBJ2-1	many	TRBV20-1	NA	CSARDSWSLGQFF	TGCAGTGCTAGAGATTCCTGGTCCCTCGGGCAGTTCTTC
TRBJ2-7	NA	TRBV12-3/TRBV12-4	TRBD2	CASSSGLVVEQYF	TGTGCCAGCAGCTCGGGACTAGTAGTCGAGCAGTACTTC
TRBJ2-1	NA	TRBV28	TRBD1	CASSFGTGVDEQFF	TGTGCCAGCAGTTTCGGGACAGGGGTTGATGAGCAGTTCTTC
TRBJ2-3	NA	TRBV11-2	NA	CASSLVRSFTDTQYF	TGTGCCAGCAGCTTAGTCCGGTCTTTCACAGATACGCAGTATTTT
TRBJ2-2	NA	TRBV29-1	NA	CSVDPRNTGELFF	TGCAGCGTTGACCCCCGCAACACCGGGGAGCTGTTTTTT
TRBJ1-2	NA	TRBV29-1	TRBD1	CSVVGTGNGYTF	TGCAGCGTTGTGGGGACAGGGAACGGCTACACCTTC
TRBJ2-3	NA	TRBV20-1	TRBD1	CSAITPGQGSDTQYF	TGCAGTGCAATCACGCCGGGACAGGGGTCAGATACGCAGTATTTT
TRBJ2-7	many	TRBV7-9	TRBD1	CASSAGQEDYEQYF	TGTGCCAGCAGCGCGGGACAGGAGGACTACGAGCAGTACTTC